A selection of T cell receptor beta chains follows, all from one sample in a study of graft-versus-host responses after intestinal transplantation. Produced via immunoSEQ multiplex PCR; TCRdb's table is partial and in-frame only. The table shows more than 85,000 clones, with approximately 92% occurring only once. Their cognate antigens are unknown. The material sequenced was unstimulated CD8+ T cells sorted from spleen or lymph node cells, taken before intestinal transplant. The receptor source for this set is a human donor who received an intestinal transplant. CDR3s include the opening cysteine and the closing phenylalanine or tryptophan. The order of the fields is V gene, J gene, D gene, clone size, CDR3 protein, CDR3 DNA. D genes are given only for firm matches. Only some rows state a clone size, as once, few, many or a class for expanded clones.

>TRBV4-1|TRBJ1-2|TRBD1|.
CASSQDRAGGDGYTF
TGCGCCAGCAGCCAAGATCGGGCAGGGGGCGACGGCTACACCTTC
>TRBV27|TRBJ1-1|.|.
CASSLLGGNTEAFF
TGTGCCAGCAGTTTACTGGGGGGTAACACTGAAGCTTTCTTT
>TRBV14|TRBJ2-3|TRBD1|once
CASSQERQGFTDTQYF
TGTGCCAGCAGCCAAGAACGACAGGGATTCACAGATACGCAGTATTTT
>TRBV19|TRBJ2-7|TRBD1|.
CASSAGTGGHYEQYF
TGTGCCAGTAGTGCCGGGACAGGGGGCCACTACGAGCAGTACTTC
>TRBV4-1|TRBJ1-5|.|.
CASSQVANRGNQPQHF
TGCGCCAGCAGCCAAGTAGCGAACAGGGGCAATCAGCCCCAGCATTTT
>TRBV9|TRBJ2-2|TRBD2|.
CASSVASGRPTGELFF
TGTGCCAGCAGCGTAGCTAGCGGGAGGCCAACCGGGGAGCTGTTTTTT
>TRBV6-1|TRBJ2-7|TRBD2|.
CASSEDGSVAGESYEQYF
TGTGCCAGCAGTGAGGACGGTTCGGTAGCGGGAGAAAGCTACGAGCAGTACTTC
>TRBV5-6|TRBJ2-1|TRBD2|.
CASSNGLAGPQVEQFF
TGTGCCAGCAGCAACGGACTAGCGGGACCTCAGGTCGAGCAGTTCTTC
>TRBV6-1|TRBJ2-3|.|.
CATQRADTQYF
TGTGCCACACAACGGGCAGATACGCAGTATTTT
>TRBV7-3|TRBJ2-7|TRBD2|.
CASSLVRGEVGEQYF
TGTGCCAGCAGCTTGGTCCGGGGGGAGGTAGGCGAGCAGTACTTC
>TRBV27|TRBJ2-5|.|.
CASSGPAGAETQYF
TGTGCCAGCAGTGGTCCCGCTGGTGCGGAGACCCAGTACTTC
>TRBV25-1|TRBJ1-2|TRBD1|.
CASTQGGNYGYTF
TGTGCCAGCACCCAGGGGGGGAACTATGGCTACACCTTC
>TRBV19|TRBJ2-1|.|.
CASSWGNYNEQFF
TGTGCCAGCTCATGGGGGAATTACAATGAGCAGTTCTTC
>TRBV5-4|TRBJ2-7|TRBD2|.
CASSKDRLAGGSPYEQYF
TGTGCCAGCAGCAAAGACCGACTAGCGGGAGGGAGCCCCTACGAGCAGTACTTC
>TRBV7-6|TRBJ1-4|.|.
CASSPGVTNEKLFF
TGTGCCAGCAGCCCCGGGGTAACCAATGAAAAACTGTTTTTT
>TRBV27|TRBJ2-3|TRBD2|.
CASSTLAGETDTQYF
TGTGCCAGCAGTACACTAGCGGGAGAGACAGATACGCAGTATTTT
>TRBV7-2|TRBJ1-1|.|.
CASSRSTGWITEAFF
TGTGCCAGCAGCCGTTCGACAGGTTGGATCACTGAAGCTTTCTTT
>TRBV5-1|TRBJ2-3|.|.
CASSWGTDTQYF
TGCGCCAGCAGCTGGGGAACAGATACGCAGTATTTT
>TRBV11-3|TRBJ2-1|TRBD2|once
CASSTEVAGLNEQFF
TGTGCCAGCAGCACTGAGGTAGCGGGACTGAATGAGCAGTTCTTC
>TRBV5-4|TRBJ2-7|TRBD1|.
CASSSRDSAYEQYF
TGTGCCAGCAGCTCCCGGGACAGTGCCTACGAGCAGTACTTC
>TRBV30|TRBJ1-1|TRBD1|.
CAWSQGVSTEAFF
TGTGCCTGGAGCCAGGGGGTGAGCACTGAAGCTTTCTTT
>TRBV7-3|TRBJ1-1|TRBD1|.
CASSTQGGGDTEAFF
TGTGCCAGCAGCACTCAGGGGGGAGGAGACACTGAAGCTTTCTTT
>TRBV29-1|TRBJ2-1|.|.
CSVEQQVPNEQFF
TGCAGCGTTGAACAGCAGGTCCCCAATGAGCAGTTCTTC
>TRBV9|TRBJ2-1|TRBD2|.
CASSPGGGLAGVGEQFF
TGTGCCAGCAGCCCGGGAGGGGGACTAGCGGGAGTTGGGGAGCAGTTCTTC
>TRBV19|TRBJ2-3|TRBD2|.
CASRSGSRGDTQYF
TGTGCCAGTAGGAGCGGGAGCCGAGGAGATACGCAGTATTTT
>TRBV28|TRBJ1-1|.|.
CASSQYRGTEAFF
TGTGCCAGCAGCCAGTATAGGGGCACTGAAGCTTTCTTT
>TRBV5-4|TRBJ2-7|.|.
CASSLGPEQYF
TGTGCCAGCAGCTTGGGGCCAGAGCAGTACTTC
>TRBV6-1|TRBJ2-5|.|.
CASTDDGQGGQETQYF
TGTGCCAGCACTGATGATGGGCAGGGGGGCCAAGAGACCCAGTACTTC
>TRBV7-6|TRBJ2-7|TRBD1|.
CASSHGTGGIYEQYF
TGTGCCAGCAGCCATGGGACAGGGGGCATCTACGAGCAGTACTTC
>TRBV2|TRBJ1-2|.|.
CASSEGGLYGYTF
TGTGCCAGCAGTGAAGGCGGGCTCTATGGCTACACCTTC
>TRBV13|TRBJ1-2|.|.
CASSLDSYGYTF
TGTGCCAGCAGCTTAGACAGTTATGGCTACACCTTC
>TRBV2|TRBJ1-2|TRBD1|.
CASSEAGQGAYGYTF
TGTGCCAGCAGTGAAGCGGGACAGGGGGCGTATGGCTACACCTTC
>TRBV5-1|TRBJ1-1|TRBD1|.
CASSHFGTANTEAFF
TGCGCCAGCAGCCACTTTGGGACAGCGAACACTGAAGCTTTCTTT
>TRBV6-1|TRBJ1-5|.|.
CASGKGTANQPQHF
TGTGCCAGCGGAAAAGGGACGGCAAATCAGCCCCAGCATTTT
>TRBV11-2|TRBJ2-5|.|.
CASSEILGGAGVGETQYF
TGTGCCAGCAGCGAGATACTGGGGGGTGCAGGGGTTGGGGAGACCCAGTACTTC
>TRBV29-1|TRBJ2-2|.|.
CSVPDRDTGELFF
TGCAGCGTTCCGGACAGAGACACCGGGGAGCTGTTTTTT
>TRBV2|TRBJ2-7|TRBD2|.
CASIPGLAGYEQYF
TGTGCCAGCATCCCGGGACTAGCGGGATACGAGCAGTACTTC
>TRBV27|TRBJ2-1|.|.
CASSFQGLSYNEQFF
TGTGCCAGCAGTTTTCAGGGGCTCTCCTACAATGAGCAGTTCTTC
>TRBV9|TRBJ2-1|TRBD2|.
CASSPGTSGSNEQFF
TGTGCCAGCAGCCCTGGGACTAGCGGGAGTAATGAGCAGTTCTTC